The rows below give T cell receptor beta chains drawn from one sample of a study of blood T cell repertoires in COVID-19. Assay: immunoSEQ multiplex PCR; the TCRdb copy retains only in-frame clones and omits some. The sample has just over 150,000 clones, approximately 92% seen once. Sequenced input: peripheral blood. Receptor source: a woman aged 45-65 years with acute or convalescent COVID-19. Each CDR3 is given with its conserved first and last residue. A D gene is named only where the DNA matches it firmly. Part of the rows lack a size; the others show once, few, many or a class for expanded clones.

J: TRBJ1-6; size: .; D: TRBD1; V: TRBV3-1/TRBV3-2; DNA: TGTGCCAGCAGCCCGCCCAGGGGGCATAATTCACCCCTCCACTTT; CDR3: CASSPPRGHNSPLHF
J: TRBJ2-3; size: .; D: TRBD2; V: TRBV11-2; DNA: TGTGCCAGCAGCCCAGCGGGGGGGCCAGATACGCAGTATTTT; CDR3: CASSPAGGPDTQYF
J: TRBJ2-2; size: .; D: .; V: TRBV7-3; DNA: TGTGCCAGCAGCTTATACGGGTATACCGGGGAGCTGTTTTTT; CDR3: CASSLYGYTGELFF
J: TRBJ2-7; size: .; D: TRBD1; V: TRBV11-2; DNA: TGTGCCAGCAGCTTTCTGACAGGGGCCAACTACGAGCAGTACTTC; CDR3: CASSFLTGANYEQYF
J: TRBJ1-5; size: .; D: TRBD1; V: TRBV19; DNA: TGTGCCAGTAGCCGACAGGGGGCGAGCAATCAGCCCCAGCATTTT; CDR3: CASSRQGASNQPQHF
J: TRBJ1-2; size: .; D: TRBD1; V: TRBV7-9; DNA: TGTGCCAGCAGCCGCTCAGGACAGGGGACCTATGGCTACACCTTC; CDR3: CASSRSGQGTYGYTF
J: TRBJ2-3; size: .; D: .; V: TRBV7-2; DNA: TGTGCCACCTCGGGGGACCGATACACAGATACGCAGTATTTT; CDR3: CATSGDRYTDTQYF
J: TRBJ2-7; size: .; D: TRBD2; V: TRBV12-5; DNA: TGTGCTAGGCCCCGGGCCGGGGGGGGGACTAGCGGGGAGAAATTCTACGAGCAGTACTTC; CDR3: CARPRAGGGTSGEKFYEQYF
J: TRBJ1-5; size: .; D: TRBD1; V: TRBV4-1; DNA: TGCGCCAGCAGCCAAGATGAAGGGGGCTATCAGCCCCAGCATTTT; CDR3: CASSQDEGGYQPQHF
J: TRBJ2-5; size: .; D: TRBD1; V: TRBV19; DNA: TGTGCCAGTAGTGTAAACAGGGGCGAGACCCAGTACTTC; CDR3: CASSVNRGETQYF
J: TRBJ2-7; size: .; D: .; V: TRBV30; DNA: TGTGCCTGGGGCTTGACTAGAGATCGCGAGCAGTACTTC; CDR3: CAWGLTRDREQYF
J: TRBJ1-3; size: .; D: .; V: TRBV19; DNA: TGTGCCAGTAGTAACGGACAGCACTCTGGAAACACCATATATTTT; CDR3: CASSNGQHSGNTIYF
J: TRBJ2-1; size: .; D: TRBD2; V: TRBV5-4; DNA: TGTGCCAGCAGCTTGGTCAGCGGGGTAACCTACAATGAGCAGTTCTTC; CDR3: CASSLVSGVTYNEQFF
J: TRBJ2-1; size: few; D: TRBD2; V: TRBV11-3; DNA: TGTGCCAGCAGCTTAGGAGGGACTAGCCTGACGTTCTTC; CDR3: CASSLGGTSLTFF
J: TRBJ1-1; size: few; D: .; V: TRBV7-9; DNA: TGTGCCAGCAGCTTAGCCCCCGGGGGGCTTACTGAAGCTTTCTTT; CDR3: CASSLAPGGLTEAFF
J: TRBJ2-3; size: .; D: .; V: TRBV7-9; DNA: TGTGCCAGCAGCTTTTTGAGCGGGTCGGGCACAGATACGCAGTATTTT; CDR3: CASSFLSGSGTDTQYF
J: TRBJ1-1; size: once; D: TRBD1; V: TRBV7-9; DNA: TGTGCCAGCAGCAAAGGACAGGTATACACTGAAGCTTTCTTT; CDR3: CASSKGQVYTEAFF
J: TRBJ1-2; size: .; D: .; V: TRBV12-3/TRBV12-4; DNA: TGTGCCAGCTCTGAGTCCTATGGCTACACCTTC; CDR3: CASSESYGYTF
J: TRBJ2-7; size: .; D: .; V: TRBV5-1; DNA: TGCGCCAGCAGCTCCCATGCCAGGGGCTACGAGCAGTACTTC; CDR3: CASSSHARGYEQYF
J: TRBJ1-2; size: .; D: .; V: TRBV6-2/TRBV6-3; DNA: TGTGCCAGCAGTTTAGTTGGTCTCGGGGATGGCTACACCTTC; CDR3: CASSLVGLGDGYTF
J: TRBJ2-3; size: .; D: TRBD1; V: TRBV7-9; DNA: TGTGCCAGCAGCCCCCCGACAGGGCTCGATACGCAGTATTTT; CDR3: CASSPPTGLDTQYF
J: TRBJ2-2; size: .; D: TRBD2; V: TRBV19; DNA: TGTGCCAGTACCCCACTAGCGGGATACACCGGGGAGCTGTTTTTT; CDR3: CASTPLAGYTGELFF
J: TRBJ2-1; size: .; D: TRBD2; V: TRBV11-2; DNA: TGTGCCAGCAGCGCCCCCGGGAGGAGAGATGAGCAGTTCTTC; CDR3: CASSAPGRRDEQFF
J: TRBJ1-3; size: .; D: .; V: TRBV12-5; DNA: TGTGCTAGTGTCGGTTCAACGGGAAACACCATATATTTT; CDR3: CASVGSTGNTIYF
J: TRBJ2-1; size: .; D: .; V: TRBV19; DNA: TGTGCCAGTAGTCTCTCCCACGGACGGGGGAATGAGCAGTTCTTC; CDR3: CASSLSHGRGNEQFF
J: TRBJ1-6; size: .; D: .; V: TRBV19; DNA: TGTGCCAGTAGTCTCTCCGGGGTAAATTCACCCCTCCACTTT; CDR3: CASSLSGVNSPLHF
J: TRBJ1-5; size: .; D: .; V: TRBV7-9; DNA: TGTGCCAGCAGCTTAGGGGGAGCAGGTCAGCCCCAGCATTTT; CDR3: CASSLGGAGQPQHF
J: TRBJ2-2; size: .; D: .; V: TRBV5-4; DNA: TGTGCCAGTAACACCCAGAACACCGGGGAGCTGTTTTTT; CDR3: CASNTQNTGELFF
J: TRBJ2-3; size: .; D: TRBD1; V: TRBV6-1; DNA: TGTGCCAGCCGTGAGGGGGCCCCAGATACGCAGTATTTT; CDR3: CASREGAPDTQYF
J: TRBJ2-3; size: .; D: TRBD1; V: TRBV24-1; DNA: TGTGCCACCAGTGACCCCCAGACAGGGATAAGCACAGATACGCAGTATTTT; CDR3: CATSDPQTGISTDTQYF
J: TRBJ2-3; size: .; D: TRBD2; V: TRBV5-1; DNA: TGCGCCAGCAGCTCTTTTAGCGGGGGCGCGAGCACAGATACGCAGTATTTT; CDR3: CASSSFSGGASTDTQYF
J: TRBJ1-1; size: .; D: .; V: TRBV30; DNA: TGTGCCTGGGCCTCTGGGGGCCTCCTCACTGAAGCTTTCTTT; CDR3: CAWASGGLLTEAFF
J: TRBJ1-2; size: once; D: .; V: TRBV6-5; DNA: TGTGCCAGCAGACGGGGGGCTCTCAGCTTCTATGGCTACACCTTC; CDR3: CASRRGALSFYGYTF
J: TRBJ1-1; size: .; D: .; V: TRBV9; DNA: TGTGCCAGCAGCCCCAGCGGGACTGAAGCTTTCTTT; CDR3: CASSPSGTEAFF
J: TRBJ1-3; size: once; D: .; V: TRBV18; DNA: TGTGCCAGCTCACTCGACAGTTACTCTGGAAACACCATATATTTT; CDR3: CASSLDSYSGNTIYF
J: TRBJ1-1; size: .; D: .; V: TRBV6-5; DNA: TGTGCCAGCAGTTACTCCAGGGCAGGGCAGGTTGAAGCTTTCTTT; CDR3: CASSYSRAGQVEAFF
J: TRBJ1-5; size: .; D: .; V: TRBV2; DNA: TGTGCCAGCAGTGAGGACGGTGAGGTCGGGATCGATAGCAATCAGCCCCAGCATTTT; CDR3: CASSEDGEVGIDSNQPQHF
J: TRBJ1-6; size: .; D: .; V: TRBV27; DNA: TGTGCCACCCGAGGGGGAGGGTATAATTCACCCCTCCACTTT; CDR3: CATRGGGYNSPLHF
J: TRBJ2-3; size: .; D: TRBD2; V: TRBV5-1; DNA: TGCGCCAGCAGCTTGGTAGCGGGGTTGCGAGATACGCAGTATTTT; CDR3: CASSLVAGLRDTQYF
J: TRBJ2-7; size: .; D: .; V: TRBV18; DNA: TGTGCCAGCTCACCACAAACAGCCTCCTACGAGCAGTACTTC; CDR3: CASSPQTASYEQYF
J: TRBJ2-1; size: once; D: .; V: TRBV28; DNA: TGTGCCAGCAGTACATACCCCTGGACAGCCAACAATGAGCAGTTCTTC; CDR3: CASSTYPWTANNEQFF
J: TRBJ1-1; size: .; D: .; V: TRBV6-5; DNA: TGTGCCAGCCTCAACGGGCAGGGCCCAGGCACTGAAGCTTTCTTT; CDR3: CASLNGQGPGTEAFF
J: TRBJ2-7; size: .; D: .; V: TRBV7-2; DNA: TGTGCCAGCAGTTATGACTACTTCAACGAGCAGTACTTC; CDR3: CASSYDYFNEQYF
J: TRBJ2-3; size: .; D: .; V: TRBV10-2; DNA: TGCGCCAGCAGTGACCCAGGGGACCGGGGGTATTTT; CDR3: CASSDPGDRGYF
J: TRBJ1-5; size: .; D: .; V: TRBV10-3; DNA: TGTGCCATACGACAGGATAGCAATCAGCCCCAGCATTTT; CDR3: CAIRQDSNQPQHF
J: TRBJ1-2; size: .; D: .; V: TRBV6-6; DNA: TGTGCCAGCAGTTCCCTACTTGGCTACACCTTC; CDR3: CASSSLLGYTF
J: TRBJ2-1; size: .; D: .; V: TRBV2; DNA: TGTGCCAGCAGTCCTCGGACAGGGAGGGCCTACAATGAGCAGTTCTTC; CDR3: CASSPRTGRAYNEQFF
J: TRBJ2-2; size: .; D: .; V: TRBV2; DNA: TGTGCCAGTAACAGGGTATCCGGGGAGCTGTTTTTT; CDR3: CASNRVSGELFF
J: TRBJ2-7; size: once; D: TRBD2; V: TRBV28; DNA: TGTGCCAGCAGCTCGGATTGGACTAGCAACTACGAGCAGTACTTC; CDR3: CASSSDWTSNYEQYF
J: TRBJ2-1; size: .; D: TRBD1; V: TRBV11-3; DNA: TGTGCCAGCAGCAAACAGGGGCGAGGCGAGCAGTTCTTC; CDR3: CASSKQGRGEQFF
J: TRBJ2-3; size: .; D: .; V: TRBV27; DNA: TGTGCCAGCAGATTGGACACACTAGATACGCAGTATTTT; CDR3: CASRLDTLDTQYF
J: TRBJ1-5; size: .; D: TRBD1; V: TRBV19; DNA: TGTGCCAGTAGTAATTGGGACAGTAGCAATCAGCCCCAGCATTTT; CDR3: CASSNWDSSNQPQHF
J: TRBJ1-1; size: once; D: .; V: TRBV30; DNA: TGTGCCTGGAGCGGACTGACGAACACTGAAGCTTTCTTT; CDR3: CAWSGLTNTEAFF